This TCR beta chain was identified in a study of blood T cell repertoires in COVID-19. Repertoires were generated with immunoSEQ multiplex PCR, while TCRdb's copy carries only in-frame clones and drops some. The table includes 98,000 or so clones, roughly 80% detected once. This receptor was identified in an elderly woman with active or convalescent COVID-19. Specimen: peripheral blood.

The CDR3 is CASSSTSGRGSYNEQFF. In DNA form, the CDR3 reads TGTGCCAGCAGCTCGACTAGCGGGAGGGGTTCGTACAATGAGCAGTTCTTC. V is TRBV13 and J is TRBJ2-1; 14 bases map to TRBD2. This CDR3 spans 17 amino acids. The junction had 6 bases not matched to a gene; V was cut back by 4 bases and J by 4 bases. Germline lookup yields CDR1 PRHDT and CDR2 FYEKMQ (reference sequence).